The present T cell receptor (beta chain) was sequenced within a study of blood T cells in healthy people across ages. Then a second PCR, running roughly 6 to 12 cycles, was carried out with a sample-barcoded 5' primer and a J-beta primer mix. TCRdb re-derived calls from the 5' RACE reads in MiXCR, one entry per CDR3 protein. This table holds under 2,000,000 distinct CDR3 sequences, just under 50% found once. Trimming left V 6 bases short and J 3 bases short, with 15 bases between. This CDR3 has 13 amino acids. Per germline, CDR1 DFQATT and CDR2 SNEGSKA (reference sequence). This clonotype was recorded a few times.

The sample comprised blood. This chain joins TRBV20-1 and TRBJ2-7; D is possibly TRBD2 (6 bases). The sequence came from a woman aged 40 to 50 in good health. CDR3 DNA: TGCAGTGCCCCCGCGGGACTCCACTACGAGCAGTACTTC. It yields the protein CSAPAGLHYEQYF.